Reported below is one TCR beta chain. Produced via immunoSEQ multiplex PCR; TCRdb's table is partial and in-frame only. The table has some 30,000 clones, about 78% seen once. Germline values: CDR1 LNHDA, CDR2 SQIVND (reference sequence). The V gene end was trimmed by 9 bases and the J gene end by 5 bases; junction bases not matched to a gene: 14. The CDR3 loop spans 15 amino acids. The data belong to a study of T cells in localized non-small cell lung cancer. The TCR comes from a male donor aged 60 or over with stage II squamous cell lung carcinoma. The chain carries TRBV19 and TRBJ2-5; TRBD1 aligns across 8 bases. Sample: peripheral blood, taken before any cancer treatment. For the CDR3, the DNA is TGTGCCAGCTCTAGAGGACAGGGAGCCGGGGAGACCCAGTACTTC. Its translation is CASSRGQGAGETQYF.